What follows describes a single T cell receptor beta chain. Its cognate antigen is unknown. Repertoires were generated with immunoSEQ multiplex PCR, while TCRdb's copy carries only in-frame clones and drops some. Among 110,000 to 150,000 clones listed, 76% were seen once. These data are taken from a study of cytotoxic CD8 clonotypes in ibrutinib-treated CLL. Across the whole study: The patients, about a dozen relapsed/refractory and roughly 15 treatment-naive, included about 18 who were IGHV unmutated. The average sample held roughly 250,000 productive templates and fewer than 100,000 productive rearrangements.

The germline V gene encodes CDR1 MNHNY and CDR2 SVGAGI (reference sequence). Trimming left V 6 bases short and J 11 bases short, with 17 bases between. The CDR3 contains 13 residues. Findings and caveats of the study: Clonality measured at baseline exceeded age-matched healthy donors, tracking circulating CD8+ T-cell counts. Under treatment, the uncommon public clonotypes either contracted or remained stable.

The source of this sequence is a human donor with chronic lymphocytic leukemia. The chain combines TRBV6-6 with TRBJ1-5, with D maybe TRBD1 (6 bases). The specimen was PBMCs, collected after 24 months of ibrutinib treatment. The CDR3: CASRVGAGGAQHF. The CDR3 coding sequence is TGTGCCAGCAGGGTGGGGGCTGGAGGGGCCCAGCATTTT.